These 27 T cell receptor beta chains originate from one sample sequenced in a study of blood T cell repertoires in COVID-19 (dated by TCRdb to 2020 to 2021). Library preparation was by the immunoSEQ multiplex PCR assay. TCRdb mirrors the immuneACCESS table, restricted to in-frame sequences. Some clones are absent from its copies; in checked studies, under half trace to an unresolved V gene, and the reason for the others is unknown. The sample has over 100,000 clones on record, approximately 80% of them singletons. 5.5% to 8% of the sample is held by the ten biggest clonotypes. Sample: peripheral blood. These receptors were collected from a woman in her 50s with acute or convalescent COVID-19.

This clone has a handful of counts. This chain's CDR3 is CASSFTGGSGNTIYF. The CDR3 region has the DNA TGCGCCAGCAGCTTTACAGGGGGCTCTGGAAACACCATATATTTT. The J gene is TRBJ1-3, the V gene TRBV5-1; 8 nucleotides line up with TRBD1. V dropped 2 bases and J dropped 0; count of bases not matched to a gene: 1. Germline assignment: CDR1 SGHRS and CDR2 YFSETQ. This CDR3 has 15 amino acids.

The V gene is TRBV6-6, the J gene TRBJ2-7; TRBD2 aligns across 8 bases. The germline V gene has CDR1 MNHNY and CDR2 SVGAGI (reference sequence). The ends lost 7 bases at V and 3 bases at J; junction bases unmatched: 8. The CDR3 is made up of 14 amino acids. DNA of the CDR3: TGTGCCAGCACTCAACGGGGGGGCCTCTACGAGCAGTACTTC. Its protein is CASTQRGGLYEQYF.

The chain has TRBV5-1 and TRBJ2-7, with 9 bases aligning to TRBD1. Germline V gene data show CDR1 as SGHRS and CDR2 as YFSETQ. The CDR3 runs 16 residues. The ends lost 0 bases at V and 0 bases at J; junction bases unmatched: 4. The CDR3 region is CASSLGGTGPSYEQYF. The CDR3 nucleotides are TGCGCCAGCAGCTTGGGGGGGACAGGGCCCTCCTACGAGCAGTACTTC.

The CDR3 sequence is CASSPWGGTGQRTQYF. In DNA, the CDR3 is TGTGCCAGCAGTCCTTGGGGTGGGACAGGTCAAAGGACCCAGTACTTC. The rearrangement uses TRBV2 and TRBJ2-5, with 8 bases aligning to TRBD1. The CDR3 is 16 amino acids. Trimming at V came to 5 bases and at J to 7 bases, leaving 15 bases not matched to a gene. The germline V gene has CDR1 SNHLY and CDR2 FYNNEI.

The chain has TRBV19 and TRBJ1-4; maybe TRBD1 (6 bases). The CDR3 is 12 amino acids. CDR1 is LNHDA, CDR2 SQIVND, per germline (reference sequence). V gave up 7 bases and J gave up 10 bases, with 13 bases separating them. The CDR3 DNA reads as TGTGCCAGTATAACAGGGAAGGGAAAACTGTTTTTT. The encoded protein is CASITGKGKLFF. The whole variable domain, filled in from reference TRBV19 and TRBJ1-4, reads DGGITQSPKYLFRKEGQNVTLSCEQNLNHDAMYWYRQDPGQGLRLIYYSQIVNDFQKGDIAEGYSVSREKKESFPLTVTSAQKNPTAFYLCASITGKGKLFFGSGTQLSVL.

The chain is built from TRBV27 and TRBJ1-5; D is undetermined. CDR1 and CDR2 (germline): MNHEY, SMNVEV (reference sequence). Trimming cost V 9 bases and J 4 bases, with 19 bases left between them. This CDR3 region has 15 residues. In DNA form, the CDR3 reads TGTGCCAGACCATTAAAAACACGGGTAAATCAGCCCCAGCATTTT. It encodes CARPLKTRVNQPQHF.

On this clone itself: At the DNA level, this CDR3 is encoded by other sequences in the same sample as well. The chain has TRBV28 and TRBJ1-2, with 9 positions matching TRBD1. CDR3 length: 18 residues. V shed 5 bases, J shed 6 bases, and the junction held 19 bases outside the gene matches. The germline gives CDR1 MDHEN, CDR2 SYDVKM. For the CDR3, the DNA is TGTGCCAGCAGTGAGCCCTTCCGTAGTGGGACAGGGACCAATGGCTACACCTTC. The encoded protein is CASSEPFRSGTGTNGYTF.

The chain uses TRBV19 and TRBJ1-5, with D hard to call. This CDR3 comprises 13 residues. Germline V CDR1 and CDR2: LNHDA, SQIVND (reference sequence). With 1 base removed from V and 4 bases from J, the gap between germline ends came to 5 bases. The CDR3 loop is CASSIARNQPQHF. The CDR3 region has the DNA TGTGCCAGTAGTATAGCTAGGAATCAGCCCCAGCATTTT.

This sequence joins TRBV2 and TRBJ2-7; 9 bases align to TRBD1. This CDR3 has 16 residues. The V and J ends lost 8 bases and 3 bases, in that order; junction bases with no gene match: 14. CDR1 and CDR2 (germline): SNHLY, FYNNEI. CDR3 amino acids: CASGAGTGRAYYEQYF. The DNA for the CDR3 is TGTGCCAGCGGGGCCGGGACAGGGCGAGCTTACTACGAGCAGTACTTC. Using reference TRBV2 and TRBJ2-7 for the parts outside the CDR3, the full variable domain is EPEVTQTPSHQVTQMGQEVILRCVPISNHLYFYWYRQILGQKVEFLVSFYNNEISEKSEIFDDQFSVERPDGSNFTLKIRSTKLEDSAMYFCASGAGTGRAYYEQYFGPGTRLTVT.

This chain's CDR3 is CASSPQGGGELFF. The CDR3 DNA follows: TGTGCCAGCAGCCCACAGGGGGGCGGGGAGCTGTTTTTT. The genes are TRBV5-6 and TRBJ2-2, with TRBD1 matching 8 bases. Per the germline V gene, CDR1 is SGHDT and CDR2 is YYEEEE. The CDR3 totals 13 residues. V lost 4 bases to trimming and J lost 7 bases; unmatched junction nucleotides: 3.

The genes are TRBV5-8 and TRBJ1-5; TRBD1 agrees at 7 bases. There are 16 residues in the CDR3. Germline-derived CDR1 and CDR2 are SGHTS and YDEGEE. V shed 4 bases, J shed 6 bases, and the junction held 13 bases outside the gene matches. CDR3 loop: CASSLVTGDYRQPQHF. DNA of the CDR3: TGTGCCAGCAGCCTAGTAACAGGGGATTATCGTCAGCCCCAGCATTTT.

The genes are TRBV28 and TRBJ2-7, with D perhaps TRBD1 (6 bases). The V end lost 6 bases, the J end lost 7 bases, and 16 bases lay between the germline ends. The CDR3 is 13 amino acids. Per germline, CDR1 MDHEN and CDR2 SYDVKM. The CDR3 loop reads CASRLTGQREQYF. The CDR3 region has the DNA TGTGCCAGCAGGTTGACAGGTCAAAGGGAGCAGTACTTC.

The V and J genes are TRBV6-4 and TRBJ2-1, with 8 nucleotides matching TRBD1. CDR3 length: 14 amino acids. Looked up from germline, CDR1 is MRHNA and CDR2 is SNTAGT. V dropped 3 bases and J dropped 4; count of bases not matched to a gene: 2. CDR3 amino acids: CASSEQGEYNEQFF. The CDR3 bases are TGTGCCAGCAGTGAACAGGGGGAGTACAATGAGCAGTTCTTC.

This clone was counted a single time. The rearrangement uses TRBV5-4 and TRBJ1-2; possible D gene TRBD1, 5 bases. V was clipped by 4 bases and J by 1 base, with 17 bases between them. The CDR3 is made up of 16 amino acids. The germline V gene encodes CDR1 SGHNT and CDR2 YYREEE (reference sequence). CDR3 amino acids: CASSLSGGVSNYGYTF. CDR3 DNA: TGTGCCAGCAGCCTGAGCGGGGGTGTAAGTAACTATGGCTACACCTTC.

This clone was observed a handful of times. The V and J genes are TRBV7-9 and TRBJ1-1, with D possibly matching TRBD1 (5 bases). The germline V and J ends were trimmed by 5 bases and 6 bases, with 16 bases remaining between them. Germline CDR1 and CDR2: SEHNR and FQNEAQ (reference sequence). This CDR3 is 14 amino acids long. CDR3 region: CASSLQGGSPEAFF. The DNA for the CDR3 is TGTGCCAGCAGCCTCCAGGGCGGCAGCCCTGAAGCTTTCTTT.

This chain uses TRBV5-6 with TRBJ2-3, with a possible D match to TRBD1 (5 bases). The CDR3 has 16 residues. V was clipped by 1 base and J by 0 bases, with 12 bases between them. The germline CDR1 and CDR2 sequences are SGHDT and YYEEEE. CDR3 nucleotides: TGTGCCAGCAGCTTGAGGGGCCTACTCAGCACAGATACGCAGTATTTT. Protein: CASSLRGLLSTDTQYF. Variable domain in full (rest from reference TRBV5-6 and TRBJ2-3): DAGVTQSPTHLIKTRGQQVTLRCSPKSGHDTVSWYQQALGQGPQFIFQYYEEEERQRGNFPDRFSGHQFPNYSSELNVNALLLGDSALYLCASSLRGLLSTDTQYFGPGTRLTVL.

The V gene is TRBV14, the J gene TRBJ1-1; D not certain. CDR3 length: 12 residues. V gave up 4 bases and J gave up 7 bases, with 10 bases separating them. Germline CDR1 is SGHDN and CDR2 is FVKESK. The CDR3 is CASSRSGIEAFF. The CDR3 coding sequence is TGTGCCAGCAGCCGGAGCGGGATTGAAGCTTTCTTT.

The chain combines TRBV28 with TRBJ1-2; D gene unclear. Between the trimmed V and J ends, which lost 3 bases and 5 bases, there was a span of 7 bases. The germline CDR1 and CDR2 sequences are MDHEN and SYDVKM. The CDR3 covers 12 residues. Written as DNA, the CDR3 is TGTGCCAGCAGTTTTCAGTCTTATGGCTACACCTTC. It encodes CASSFQSYGYTF.

J is TRBJ1-1 and V is TRBV4-2, with 8 positions matching TRBD1. V was clipped by 1 base and J by 3 bases; unmatched bases: 10. The V gene's germline CDR1 is LGHNA and CDR2 YNFKEQ. The CDR3 loop spans 17 amino acids. This chain's CDR3 is CASSQGTGPLEDTEAFF. The CDR3 bases are TGTGCCAGCAGCCAAGGGACAGGGCCCCTGGAGGACACTGAAGCTTTCTTT.

This clone was seen only once. The chain employs TRBV6-5 and TRBJ1-5; the match to TRBD1 covers 7 bases. Trimming removed 5 bases from V and 5 bases from J; junction bases left unmatched: 9. The CDR3 runs 15 residues. CDR1 is MNHEY, CDR2 SVGAGI, per germline. The CDR3 loop reads CASSNLDREYQPQHF. As DNA, the CDR3 is TGTGCCAGCAGTAACCTAGACAGGGAGTATCAGCCCCAGCATTTT.

The rearrangement links TRBV6-5 to TRBJ1-4; D uncertain. The CDR3 runs to 15 residues. V lost 7 bases, J lost 7 bases, and 19 bases lay in between. The germline CDR1 and CDR2 sequences are MNHEY and SVGAGI. The CDR3 loop reads CASTPFRGNVEKLFF. The DNA for the CDR3 is TGTGCCAGCACTCCCTTCCGGGGTAACGTTGAAAAACTGTTTTTT.

This chain connects TRBV19 to TRBJ1-1; no clear D. The CDR3 length is 16 residues. Germline CDR1 LNHDA, CDR2 SQIVND (reference sequence). V was trimmed by 5 bases and J by 1 base, leaving 17 bases between them. In nucleotides, the CDR3 is TGTGCCAGTAGTGGGTTCGTGGAGGCGGGGAACACTGAAGCTTTCTTT. Amino acids: CASSGFVEAGNTEAFF.

This clone has just one count. This sequence joins TRBV18 and TRBJ1-5, with 9 bases identical to TRBD1. The V gene end was trimmed by 5 bases and the J gene end by 7 bases; junction bases not matched to a gene: 12. The CDR3 is made up of 16 amino acids. Germline V gene sequence: CDR1 KGHSH, CDR2 LQKENI. The CDR3 DNA reads TGTGCCAGCTCATTATCGGGACAGGGAAAGGAGCAGCCCCAGCATTTT. It codes for CASSLSGQGKEQPQHF. Combining the CDR3 with reference TRBV18 and TRBJ1-5 gives the whole variable domain NAGVMQNPRHLVRRRGQEARLRCSPMKGHSHVYWYRQLPEEGLKFMVYLQKENIIDESGMPKERFSAEFPKEGPSILRIQQVVRGDSAAYFCASSLSGQGKEQPQHFGDGTRLSIL.

This clone was recorded once. CDR3 in amino acids: CASSLLQQGAAGNTIYF. The CDR3 DNA sequence: TGTGCCAGCTCACTACTCCAACAGGGGGCGGCTGGAAACACCATATATTTT. The rearrangement links TRBV18 to TRBJ1-3; 9 bases line up with TRBD1. The CDR3 runs 17 residues. V was pared by 4 bases and J by 2 bases, with 9 bases of the junction left unmatched. Germline V gives CDR1 KGHSH, CDR2 LQKENI. Supplemented by reference TRBV18 and TRBJ1-3, the full variable domain reads NAGVMQNPRHLVRRRGQEARLRCSPMKGHSHVYWYRQLPEEGLKFMVYLQKENIIDESGMPKERFSAEFPKEGPSILRIQQVVRGDSAAYFCASSLLQQGAAGNTIYFGEGSWLTVV.

The chain carries TRBV5-1 and TRBJ1-6, with D possibly matching TRBD1 (6 bases). Germline V gives CDR1 SGHRS, CDR2 YFSETQ. Trimming pared 5 bases from V and 4 bases from J, leaving 16 bases between. This CDR3 has 16 amino acids. DNA for the CDR3: TGCGCCAGCAGAGAGACCCGGGACATGTATAATTCACCCCTCCACTTT. It encodes CASRETRDMYNSPLHF.

With respect to this clone: The sample carries other DNA sequences with the same CDR3. This chain connects TRBV2 to TRBJ1-2, with 9 nucleotides matching TRBD1. Germline lookup yields CDR1 SNHLY and CDR2 FYNNEI. Trimming removed 6 bases from V and 1 base from J; junction bases left unmatched: 3. This CDR3 spans 14 amino acids. CDR3 protein: CASSPTGGNYGYTF. CDR3 DNA: TGTGCCAGCAGCCCGACAGGGGGTAACTATGGCTACACCTTC.

The V call is TRBV18, the J call TRBJ1-4; a weak D match, TRBD1 (6 bases). The germline gives CDR1 KGHSH, CDR2 LQKENI. The CDR3 length is 15 residues. V lost 3 bases and J lost 4, with 12 bases in between. CDR3 protein: CASSPDRFSNEKLFF. CDR3 bases: TGTGCCAGCTCACCCGACAGGTTCAGTAATGAAAAACTGTTTTTT.